This T cell receptor (beta chain) is from a study of shared clonotypes between healthy human individuals. Study information: The donor group consisted of a couple of women and three men, aged 18 to 49. General study results and limits: Relative to clonotypes present in all four donors, those not shared had lower generation probabilities. An effect of sequencing depth on clonotype sharing among donors was expected.

The protocol was immunoSEQ multiplex PCR, while the TCRdb copy is restricted to in-frame clones and leaves out a portion. The top ten hold 0.37% of the sample, which has approximately 2,300,000 clones, under 95% seen once. For this clone: The antigen remains unidentified.

Donors, healthy HIV-negative adults, lacked recent acute infections or vaccinations. Sequenced material: naive CD4+ T cells from PBMCs. Stated subset: CD45RA+ positively selected. This receptor was identified in a man younger than 35 in good health. Some clones in this sample may be carry-over from other donors' samples.

CDR3 nucleotide sequence: TGCGCCAGCAGCCACCCCAGGACAGGGGTCCAAGAGACCCAGTACTTC. Translating gives CASSHPRTGVQETQYF. The chain links TRBV4-1 to TRBJ2-5; 9 nucleotides line up with TRBD1. Germline assignment: CDR1 MGHRA and CDR2 YSYEKL. J was trimmed by 1 base and V by 3 bases; bases with no gene match: 6. The CDR3 extends over 16 amino acids.